This TCR beta chain was profiled in a study of shared clonotypes between healthy human individuals. CDR1 and CDR2 (germline): MDHEN, SYDVKM. The V and J ends lost 4 bases and 5 bases respectively, with 17 bases between them. The CDR3 has 16 amino acids. CD8 cells classed as naive were CD45RO-negative and positively selected for CCR7, excluding terminally differentiated effector memory CD45RA+ cells. Donation came from healthy HIV-negative adults that had no recent acute infections or vaccinations. Assay used: immunoSEQ multiplex PCR; TCRdb lists only in-frame clones, some missing. The sample consists of 600,000 or so clones, about 95% of them appearing once.

The sample was naive CD8+ T cells sorted from blood. This clonotype was obtained from a woman aged 25 to 39 in good health. V usage is TRBV28 and J usage is TRBJ2-2; D possibly corresponds to TRBD2 (5 bases). CDR3 coding DNA: TGTGCCAGCAGTTCCCCCGCCCCCCGAGGGACCGGGGAGCTGTTTTTT. It is translated as CASSSPAPRGTGELFF.